One and the same sample provided the 8 T cell receptor beta chains below, sequenced in a study of beta chain features in type 1 diabetes. The study's findings and limits: For Type 1 diabetes patients, all four CD4+ subsets carried TCRB CDR3s that were moderately but significantly shorter.

No antigen has been assigned to these receptors. The whole isolated RNA underwent reverse transcription, so sequencing captured expressed TCRB transcripts. Profiled with immunoSEQ multiplex PCR; TCRdb holds only in-frame clones, not every one. The sample holds 150,000 to 200,000 clones, 6.5% to 10% seen once. Specimen: central memory CD4+ T cells from blood. All receptors derive from a woman aged 18-29 years with type 1 diabetes.

This rearrangement joins TRBV6-5 to TRBJ1-2; possible D gene TRBD1, 6 bases. With 4 bases removed from V and 8 bases from J, the gap between germline ends came to 20 bases. The CDR3 is made up of 15 amino acids. Germline V gene sequence: CDR1 MNHEY, CDR2 SVGAGI. This CDR3 reads CASSSSFRQVGGYTF. The CDR3, as DNA: TGTGCCAGCAGTTCCTCCTTTAGACAGGTGGGCGGCTACACCTTC.

This clone was counted once. The chain recombines TRBV5-6 with TRBJ2-1; perhaps TRBD2 as D (5 bases). The germline V gene has CDR1 SGHDT and CDR2 YYEEEE. The CDR3 covers 15 residues. Trimming pared 2 bases from V and 6 bases from J, leaving 15 bases between. This CDR3 is CASSFISVTTNEQFF. In DNA form, the CDR3 reads TGTGCCAGCAGCTTCATCTCAGTGACTACCAATGAGCAGTTCTTC. The variable domain in full, completed from reference TRBV5-6 and TRBJ2-1, reads DAGVTQSPTHLIKTRGQQVTLRCSPKSGHDTVSWYQQALGQGPQFIFQYYEEEERQRGNFPDRFSGHQFPNYSSELNVNALLLGDSALYLCASSFISVTTNEQFFGPGTRLTVL.

This clone has just a few counts. The gene calls are TRBV5-6 and TRBJ2-7; 9 bases are a match to TRBD1. Germline V CDR1 and CDR2: SGHDT, YYEEEE. After removal of 7 bases from V and 6 bases from J, the junction contained 11 bases not matched to a gene. The CDR3 has 14 residues. Here the CDR3 DNA reads TGTGCCAGCGCATACCGGGACAGGGATGGCGAGCAGTACTTC. Its protein is CASAYRDRDGEQYF.

The chain carries TRBV5-1 and TRBJ2-1; 15 bases agree with TRBD2. Germline CDR1 SGHRS, CDR2 YFSETQ. The CDR3 covers 16 residues. V was clipped by 4 bases and J by 8 bases; unmatched bases: 7. CDR3 coding DNA: TGCGCCAGCAGCACGGGACTAGCGGGAGGTCACGATGAGCAGTTCTTC. Translating it yields CASSTGLAGGHDEQFF.

This clone was seen a few times. Other DNA sequences in the sample encode the same CDR3. J is TRBJ2-7 and V is TRBV5-4; tentatively, D is TRBD2 (6 bases). Germline V gene lookup returns CDR1 SGHNT and CDR2 YYREEE (reference sequence). With 4 bases removed from V and 0 bases from J, the gap between germline ends came to 11 bases. The CDR3 is made up of 14 amino acids. The CDR3 is CASSPSGGSYEQYF. Here the CDR3 DNA reads TGTGCCAGCAGCCCATCCGGGGGCTCCTACGAGCAGTACTTC.

The CDR3: CASSPGGVPNEKLFF. The CDR3, as DNA: TGTGCCAGCAGTCCCGGGGGGGTCCCTAATGAAAAACTGTTTTTT. The gene calls are TRBV9 and TRBJ1-4; possibly TRBD1 for D (5 bases). Germline CDR1 and CDR2: SGDLS and YYNGEE. The CDR3 is 15 amino acids. Between the trimmed V and J ends, which lost 5 bases and 3 bases, there was a span of 14 bases.

The V gene is TRBV2, the J gene TRBJ1-5, with 8 nucleotides matching TRBD1. The CDR3 has 13 amino acids. With 6 bases clipped from V and 9 bases from J, the junction kept 7 bases outside the gene matches. Germline-derived CDR1 and CDR2 are SNHLY and FYNNEI. Here the CDR3 DNA reads TGTGCCAGCAGCGCCGGGACAGGACTGCCCCAGCATTTT. It codes for CASSAGTGLPQHF.

The V call is TRBV20-1, the J call TRBJ2-7; D perhaps matches TRBD1 (5 bases). The CDR3 has 11 residues. The V end lost 6 bases, the J end lost 5 bases, and 11 bases lay between the germline ends. The germline gives CDR1 DFQATT, CDR2 SNEGSKA (reference sequence). The CDR3 loop is CSALGLDEQYF. CDR3 sequence (DNA): TGCAGTGCCCTGGGGCTGGACGAGCAGTACTTC.